The TCR beta chain described here comes from a study of Ad26.COV2.S vaccination and SARS-CoV-2 variants. Treatment denoted: around 19 received Ad26.COV2.S at low or high dose, single or two shots; several received placebo; per-sample allocation not given. Each sample was drawn 63 days after the first injection (of vaccine or placebo). Only in-frame clones appear in the TCRdb table, and some are missing; sequencing was by immunoSEQ multiplex PCR. The repertoire consists of some 340,000 clones, with around four fifths occurring once and the leading ten covering around 2.2%. Germline V CDR1 and CDR2: MNHEY, SMNVEV (reference sequence). V shed 3 bases and J 4 bases; nucleotides not matched to a gene: 16. The CDR3 sequence is 18 residues long.

The TCR was taken from a person aged 18-65 years who received the Ad26.COV2.S COVID-19 vaccine or a placebo. This material consisted of peripheral blood, taken in a trial of Ad26.COV2.S vaccine versus placebo. The chain employs TRBV27 and TRBJ2-7; TRBD2 matches 9 bases. The DNA for the CDR3 is TGTGCCAGCAGTTTGGCAGGGAATAGCGGGGGAAAGGGTTACGAGCAGTACTTC. Protein: CASSLAGNSGGKGYEQYF.